This TCR beta chain was observed in a study of T cell repertoires in cytomegalovirus infection. For the study at large: Public TCR beta signatures indicated both CMV infection and matching HLA type. Study outcomes and limitations: CMV-specific TCR beta clonotypes restricted by HLA-C dominated the ex vivo response. Cumulated frequencies of public TCR beta families served to identify carriers of CMV plus the relevant HLA.

V was pared by 1 base and J by 7 bases, with 7 bases of the junction left unmatched. This CDR3 has 15 amino acids. Germline loops: CDR1 KGHSH, CDR2 LQKENI. On this clonotype: The antigen is unknown.

A single record per CDR3 protein comes from TCRdb applying MiXCR to the reads. Here the sample spans roughly 300,000 distinct CDR3 sequences, about a quarter being singletons. The sequencing sample was made of PBMCs. This receptor was identified in a human donor in good health (CMV status not recorded). Some clones in this sample may be carry-over from other donors' samples. V and J are TRBV18 and TRBJ1-5; 7 bases match TRBD1. The CDR3: CASSPREGAKQPQHF. CDR3 nucleotide sequence: TGTGCCAGCTCACCACGGGAGGGGGCGAAGCAGCCCCAGCATTTT.